Listed below are T cell receptor beta chains from one sample, sequenced in a study of blood T cells in healthy people across ages. TCRdb reprocessed the 5' RACE reads via MiXCR and lists one record per CDR3 protein. Of hundreds of thousands of distinct CDR3 sequences in the sample, roughly 25% were seen once. These data were likewise used in another study, on T cells of mothers and their children.

The sequenced material came from blood. These receptors all come from a boy between 5 and 17 years old in good health. Each CDR3 is given with its conserved first and last residue.

j_call	v_call	cdr3_aa
TRBJ2-3	TRBV29-1	CSVGGQPFTDTQYF
TRBJ2-3	TRBV7-3	CASSLKIGRSTDTQYF
TRBJ2-2	TRBV29-1	CSGKDRATGELFF
TRBJ2-1	TRBV10-3	CAISESFDGDRYNEQFF
TRBJ2-7	TRBV4-2	CASSQELAVTYEQYF
NA	TRBV6-6	CASRISGNSYEQYF
TRBJ2-7	TRBV28	CASSSPRVGDNIEQYF
TRBJ2-3	TRBV24-1	CATSDRTSTDTQYF
TRBJ1-1	TRBV10-3	CAIKGPDFGAFF
NA	TRBV11-1	CASSLARDSGSFGEQFF
TRBJ2-1	TRBV7-6	CASSLVHGTSGKRNEQFF
TRBJ2-7	TRBV13	CASSSAGTASYEQYF
TRBJ2-2	TRBV6-2/TRBV6-3	CASSRDPDTGELFF
NA	TRBV5-1	CASSSSDRVGKNEQFF
TRBJ2-7	TRBV3-1	CASSQVGGGSYEQYF
TRBJ2-6	TRBV6-1	CASRSGTGGAGANVLTF
TRBJ2-1	TRBV7-2	CTSSPRWGTMDEQFF
NA	TRBV29-1	CSVEVEGLFNDQFF
TRBJ2-1	TRBV5-1	CASSFVPGDSYNEQFF
TRBJ1-5	TRBV21-1	CASSKGTGNQPQHF
TRBJ2-7	TRBV28	CASEEGTRFQGSYEQYF
TRBJ2-7	TRBV28	CASNDRRSSYEQYF
TRBJ2-5	TRBV18	CASSPRPELAVEGETQYF
TRBJ1-2	TRBV20-1	CSARDIFTVYGYTF
TRBJ1-1	TRBV27	CASSPDYSLWGAFF
TRBJ2-7	TRBV2	CASSAGLAGSNEQYF
TRBJ2-7	TRBV5-1	CASSSGQLHEQYF
TRBJ2-1	TRBV10-3	CAISDLISRVGLAGGRQFF
TRBJ2-1	TRBV15	CATRSLGAGYNEQFF
NA	TRBV2	CASSEAVVAEQFF
TRBJ2-3	TRBV20-1	CSATPPHGTDTQYF
TRBJ1-2	TRBV6-1	CASSDKTGVGYTF
NA	TRBV7-3	CASSLRWENEQYF
TRBJ2-4	TRBV20-1	CSARPPTQNIQYF
TRBJ1-1	TRBV28	CASSDTDRMNTEAFF
TRBJ2-7	TRBV6-1	CASSGGGKSSCEQYF
TRBJ1-3	TRBV29-1	CSVAVPTSGNTIYF
TRBJ2-5	TRBV28	CASSWTSGQETQYF
TRBJ2-3	TRBV12-3/TRBV12-4	CASSEAGETDTQYF
TRBJ2-2	TRBV10-3	CAISDGLGSGELFF
TRBJ1-6	TRBV4-1	CASSQDPTPNSPLHF
TRBJ2-2	TRBV7-3	CASSLVGNGELFF
TRBJ1-5	TRBV11-2	CASSPSPTGQPQHF
TRBJ1-1	TRBV2	CASSRTGDTEAFF
TRBJ1-1	TRBV12-3/TRBV12-4	CASTQGAWDTEAFF
TRBJ1-6	TRBV6-1	CASRPGTELSPLHF
TRBJ2-2	TRBV7-6	CASSSDNGELFF
TRBJ2-7	TRBV12-3/TRBV12-4	CASSLRDEQYF
TRBJ2-7	TRBV3-1	CASSQLGDEQYF
NA	TRBV4-1	CASSPPDGQSNEQFF
TRBJ2-7	TRBV20-1	CSATRGAHEQYF
TRBJ2-1	TRBV12-3/TRBV12-4	CASSLGAWGNEQFF
TRBJ1-1	TRBV20-1	CSARDEGSTEAFF
TRBJ1-3	TRBV20-1	CSARGVGNTIYF